The TCR beta chain under discussion was sequenced for a study of response to subunit inactivated influenza vaccine (dated by TCRdb to the late 2010s). Notes on the research overall: Deep quantitative profiling of the T cell receptor repertoire was used in the study to follow responses to a trivalent subunit inactivated influenza vaccine.

Many counts were recorded for this clonotype. No cognate antigen has been identified for it. Per-nucleotide qualities are absent, and no much larger clonotype sits a single base away. Libraries were prepared through RT-PCR. TCRdb lists the instrument as Illumina HiSeq 2500. Using fastp trimming at Q25 and MiXCR clonotype assembly, TCRdb reanalyzed the public sequencing data and kept in-frame beta chains. For every CDR3 protein sequence, its rows merge into one entry that carries the most common genes and DNA. Here the sample has around 490,000 distinct CDR3 sequences; approximately 7.6% occur a single time. The ten most abundant clones make up 13% of the sample. Summary of the overall study and its limitations: The authors proposed that each seasonal influenza vaccination may bring in only a limited number of new T cells.

This receptor was obtained from a man aged 45-69 years who received an inactivated influenza vaccine. Donor details come from another sample of the same person, matched by shared clones. The source material was PBMCs from blood, sampled about 23 months after vaccination.

The CDR3 has the sequence CASSQDIARGLTQYF. The nucleotides are TGCGCCAGCAGCCAAGATATCGCCAGGGGGTTGACCCAGTACTTC. The chain links TRBV4-3 with TRBJ2-5, with 7 middle bases fitting TRBD1. Including the terminal cysteine and phenylalanine, the CDR3 comprises 15 residues. Only the CDR3 DNA stays, 45 bases, in frame from base 1. For CDR1 and CDR2, the germline V gene lists LGHNA and YSLEER. Trimmed from V: 0 bases; trimmed from J: 7 bases; junction bases lacking a gene match: 8.